This T cell receptor (beta chain) is from a study of blood T cell repertoires in COVID-19. Sequencing was performed with immunoSEQ multiplex PCR; in TCRdb, only in-frame clones are kept and a portion is missing. The data show fewer than 350,000 clones, around 89% seen once. The sequenced material came from PBMCs or T cells enriched from blood (not recorded which). The receptor was isolated from a woman under 40 with acute COVID-19.

In nucleotides, the CDR3 is TGCAGCGTTGAAGATGAGCGGGAGAATCACGGGGAGCTGTTTTTT. The encoded protein is CSVEDERENHGELFF. The chain links TRBV29-1 to TRBJ2-2, with 8 bases lining up with TRBD2. This CDR3 region has 15 residues. Looked up from germline, CDR1 is SQVTM and CDR2 is ANQGSEA. V dropped 0 bases and J dropped 7; count of bases not matched to a gene: 7.